Each of the 5 T cell receptor beta chains below was sequenced from the same sample in a study of blood T cell repertoires in COVID-19. Assay used: immunoSEQ multiplex PCR; TCRdb lists only in-frame clones, some missing. The sample lists 200,000 to 250,000 clones, about 88% seen once, with roughly 2.6% in the top ten. Sequences were obtained from peripheral blood. These receptor sequences come from a woman in her sixties or seventies with acute or convalescent COVID-19.

The chain is built from TRBV5-1 and TRBJ1-2; 9 bases are shared with TRBD1. Germline assignment: CDR1 SGHRS and CDR2 YFSETQ. The CDR3 is made up of 15 amino acids. V was clipped by 4 bases and J by 4 bases; unmatched bases: 8. This chain's CDR3 is CASSLGTGKAYGYTF. The CDR3, as DNA: TGCGCCAGCAGCCTAGGGACAGGGAAAGCCTATGGCTACACCTTC. Using reference TRBV5-1 and TRBJ1-2 for the parts outside the CDR3, the full variable domain is KAGVTQTPRYLIKTRGQQVTLSCSPISGHRSVSWYQQTPGQGLQFLFEYFSETQRNKGNFPGRFSGRQFSNSRSEMNVSTLELGDSALYLCASSLGTGKAYGYTFGSGTRLTVV.

This clone was found once. This sequence joins TRBV28 and TRBJ1-5; 7 bases are shared with TRBD1. The CDR3 runs to 15 residues. Trimming cost V 6 bases and J 5 bases; bases outside gene matches: 10. Germline V gene data show CDR1 as MDHEN and CDR2 as SYDVKM. CDR3 sequence reads: CASRPTGSFYQPQHF. The CDR3 nucleotides are TGTGCCAGCAGGCCGACAGGGAGCTTTTATCAGCCCCAGCATTTT.

The chain joins TRBV5-5 to TRBJ2-7; 12 bases are a match to TRBD2. From germline, CDR1 is SGHKS and CDR2 YYEKEE (reference sequence). The CDR3 contains 16 residues. Trimming removed 4 bases from V and 5 bases from J; junction bases left unmatched: 10. Here the CDR3 DNA reads TGTGCCAGCAGCCTCCTGACTAGCGGGAGAAGGGACGAGCAGTACTTC. Protein sequence: CASSLLTSGRRDEQYF.

The chain links TRBV2 to TRBJ1-2, with D perhaps TRBD1 (6 bases). V lost 7 bases, J lost 5 bases, and 14 bases lay in between. CDR3 length equals 13 residues. Germline loops: CDR1 SNHLY, CDR2 FYNNEI. CDR3: CASNEGGWYGYTF. DNA of the CDR3: TGTGCCAGCAATGAGGGGGGTTGGTATGGCTACACCTTC.

The chain joins TRBV19 to TRBJ1-1, with D maybe TRBD1 (5 bases). V lost 3 bases and J lost 1, with 9 bases in between. The CDR3 runs to 14 residues. Germline values: CDR1 LNHDA, CDR2 SQIVND (reference sequence). CDR3 amino acids: CASSIREQNTEAFF. DNA for the CDR3: TGTGCCAGTAGTATCAGGGAACAGAACACTGAAGCTTTCTTT.